This T cell receptor beta chain was recorded in a study of cytomegalovirus exposure and HLA in healthy donors. General study points: While the bulk of TCR sequences proved rare, some public TCRs turned up in many donors.

J gave up 1 base and V 6 bases, and 7 bases lay outside the gene matches. The V gene's germline CDR1 is MNHNS and CDR2 SASEGT. This CDR3 region has 15 residues. Primers: 60 Vbeta forward and 13 Jbeta reverse. Sequencing used immunoSEQ multiplex PCR; TCRdb keeps in-frame clones, though not all of them. Here the sample spans fewer than 250,000 clones, roughly 80% being singletons. As to this clone: Its antigen is not identified.

The sequenced sample consisted of PBMCs. This TCR derives from a woman between 25 and 40 years old in good health and CMV-seropositive. V is TRBV6-1 and J is TRBJ2-7, with 9 nucleotides matching TRBD2. The CDR3 DNA is TGTGCCAGCAGGACCGGGACTAGCCCTTCCTACGAGCAGTACTTC. Its protein is CASRTGTSPSYEQYF.